This record covers a single T cell receptor (beta chain). What it recognizes is unknown. Amplification used 60 Vbeta primers and 13 Jbeta primers. This table comes from immunoSEQ multiplex PCR, and its TCRdb copy is limited to in-frame clones, with some not included. The table includes roughly 140,000 clones, around 79% detected once. The data are from a study of cytomegalovirus exposure and HLA in healthy donors. Broader study findings: Listed as cytomegalovirus-associated were approximately 160 TCR beta chains. Most TCR sequences showed up rarely, but some public TCRs showed up in many donors.

This CDR3 comprises 11 residues. CDR1 and CDR2 from the germline V gene are SQVTM and ANQGSEA. V lost 0 bases and J lost 6, with 5 bases in between. The V gene is TRBV29-1, the J gene TRBJ1-1, with no clear D. The source material was PBMCs. The receptor comes from a male donor in good health and CMV-seronegative. The CDR3 nucleotides are TGCAGCGTTGAAGAGAGATCTGAAGCTTTCTTT. Its protein is CSVEERSEAFF. The full variable domain, in which reference TRBV29-1 and TRBJ1-1 provide the parts outside the CDR3, is SAVISQKPSRDICQRGTSLTIQCQVDSQVTMMFWYRQQPGQSLTLIATANQGSEATYESGFVIDKFPISRPNLTFSTLTVSNMSPEDSSIYLCSVEERSEAFFGQGTRLTVV.